One sample yielded the 17 T cell receptor beta chains listed below, sequenced in a study of spatial heterogeneity in lung cancer. Findings and caveats of the study: Counts of expanded alpha and beta TCRs within tumors tracked the tumor nonsynonymous mutation count.

TCRdb used MiXCR to reprocess the 5' RACE reads, holding one entry per CDR3 protein. The sample holds about 7,000 distinct CDR3 sequences; about 12% are singletons and the top ten take approximately 8.1%. Time point reported: sample taken at primary tumor resection. These TCRs are of unknown antigen specificity. Sequenced material: lung tumor tissue, taken at surgery. The receptors originated from a male donor with early-stage non-small cell lung cancer.

This clonotype was recorded many times. The library was built for alpha chains, so this beta chain is an off-target read and its size means little. The chain combines TRBV12-3 or TRBV12-4 with TRBJ2-2, with 10 nucleotides matching TRBD2. Losses at the gene ends were 7 bases for V and 1 base for J; bases not matched to a gene: 3. The CDR3 is 15 amino acids. The CDR3: CASTRTSGNTGELFF. The CDR3 DNA sequence: TGTGCCAGCACCCGGACTAGCGGGAACACCGGGGAGCTGTTTTTT.

About this clonotype itself: Since it is a stray read in a library aimed at alpha chains, this beta chain has a size that is not meaningful. The chain links TRBV4-1 to TRBJ1-1, with 7 bases matching TRBD1. Trimming removed 5 bases from V and 1 base from J; junction bases left unmatched: 7. Germline values: CDR1 MGHRA, CDR2 YSYEKL. This CDR3 contains 15 residues. In nucleotides, the CDR3 is TGCGCCAGCAGCTCGGGACAGAAGGAGAACACTGAAGCTTTCTTT. Protein product: CASSSGQKENTEAFF.

This clonotype has only a few counts. This could be a read error, since a much larger clone is one nucleotide away. Within a library made for alpha chains, this beta chain is off target, and its count is uninformative. The rearrangement links TRBV12-3 or TRBV12-4 to TRBJ2-2; D call uncertain. V was clipped by 1 base and J by 2 bases, with 5 bases between them. The CDR3 has 14 residues. The CDR3 coding sequence is TGTGCCAGCAGTTTAGGGTCCAACACCGGGGAGCTGTTTTTT. Translated, it gives CASSLGSNTGELFF.

There are many counts of this clonotype. Since the library was made to target alpha chains, this beta chain is a stray read and its abundance is not meaningful. The rearrangement uses TRBV12-3 or TRBV12-4 and TRBJ1-2; D possibly corresponds to TRBD1 (5 bases). V was trimmed by 2 bases and J by 3 bases, leaving 13 bases between them. The CDR3 runs 15 residues. The CDR3 loop reads CASSLTGPTDYGYTF. The CDR3 DNA reads as TGTGCCAGCAGTTTAACAGGACCAACTGACTATGGCTACACCTTC.

In this sample, this clonotype is medium-sized (0.01 to 0.1%). This beta chain came through as a stray read in a library set up for alpha chains, and its size says little. The chain is built from TRBV10-3 and TRBJ2-7, with D maybe TRBD1 (6 bases). The germline V gene encodes CDR1 ENHRY and CDR2 SYGVKD. The length of the CDR3 is 14 residues. Trimming took 0 bases from V and 2 from J, leaving 8 bases between them. The DNA of the CDR3 is TGTGCCATCAGTGAGTCGACAGGACCCTACGAGCAGTACTTC. Translation gives CAISESTGPYEQYF.

Points on this clonotype: Because the library targeted alpha chains, this beta chain is an off-target read whose size means little. This chain uses TRBV25-1 with TRBJ1-1; TRBD1 matches at 7 bases. The CDR3 loop spans 13 amino acids. V trimming: 7 bases; J trimming: 1 base; junction bases outside the gene matches: 3. The germline gives CDR1 MGHDK, CDR2 SYGVNS. The CDR3 reads CASKRTGNTEAFF. Written as DNA, the CDR3 is TGTGCCAGCAAACGGACAGGGAACACTGAAGCTTTCTTT. Together with reference TRBV25-1 and TRBJ1-1, the CDR3 gives the full variable domain: EADIYQTPRYLVIGTGKKITLECSQTMGHDKMYWYQQDPGMELHLIHYSYGVNSTEKGDLSSESTVSRIRTEHFPLTLESARPSHTSQYLCASKRTGNTEAFFGQGTRLTVV.

This clonotype is judged medium-sized. This beta chain represents an off-target read in a library built for alpha chains; its size is of limited meaning. CDR3 region: CASSLPGLAGGMQYV. The DNA of the CDR3 is TGTGCCAGCAGTTTACCGGGACTAGCGGGGGGGATGCAGTACGTC. This chain links TRBV28 with TRBJ2-7; 16 positions match TRBD2. V lost 2 bases to trimming and J lost 9 bases; unmatched junction nucleotides: 4. The CDR3 consists of 15 residues. CDR1 MDHEN and CDR2 SYDVKM come from the germline V gene.

This clonotype was counted many times. This beta chain lies outside the target of a library built for alpha chains; its clone size means little. The chain uses TRBV5-1 and TRBJ2-7; 8 positions match TRBD1. The CDR3 is made up of 14 amino acids. Germline V gene data show CDR1 as SGHRS and CDR2 as YFSETQ. Trimming removed 4 bases from V and 4 bases from J; junction bases left unmatched: 7. DNA of the CDR3: TGCGCCAGCAGCCAGGACAGGGCTGGGTACGAGCAGTACTTC. Encoded protein: CASSQDRAGYEQYF. Complete variable domain (other parts from reference TRBV5-1 and TRBJ2-7): KAGVTQTPRYLIKTRGQQVTLSCSPISGHRSVSWYQQTPGQGLQFLFEYFSETQRNKGNFPGRFSGRQFSNSRSEMNVSTLELGDSALYLCASSQDRAGYEQYFGPGTRLTVT.

This clonotype occurred many times. This beta chain slipped into a library made for alpha chains as a stray read, so its size is not meaningful. The chain carries TRBV3-1 and TRBJ1-5; 11 bases align to TRBD1. The CDR3 covers 15 residues. J lost 3 bases, V lost 3 bases, and 1 base had no gene match. Germline V gene data show CDR1 as LGHDT and CDR2 as YNNKEL (reference sequence). The CDR3 coding sequence is TGTGCCAGCAGCCAGGACAGGGGGCCCAATCAGCCCCAGCATTTT. Its protein is CASSQDRGPNQPQHF. Full variable domain (missing parts from reference TRBV3-1 and TRBJ1-5): DTAVSQTPKYLVTQMGNDKSIKCEQNLGHDTMYWYKQDSKKFLKIMFSYNNKELIINETVPNRFSPKSPDKAHLNLHINSLELGDSAVYFCASSQDRGPNQPQHFGDGTRLSIL.

This clonotype has a count of ten or more. This beta chain is off target for a library built for alpha chains, so its abundance means little. The chain carries TRBV2 and TRBJ2-2, with D unclear. CDR1 is SNHLY and CDR2 is FYNNEI in the germline V gene. The CDR3 spans 13 residues. Trimming cost V 6 bases and J 7 bases, with 12 bases left between them. The CDR3 sequence: CASSQDLGGELFF. DNA for the CDR3: TGTGCCAGCAGCCAAGATTTAGGCGGGGAGCTGTTTTTT.

The sample holds many counts of this clonotype. A library prepared for alpha chains yielded this beta chain as an off-target read; its size is of little meaning. V is TRBV7-9 and J is TRBJ2-7; D gene unclear. V gave up 4 bases and J gave up 6 bases, with 10 bases separating them. Germline V gene sequence: CDR1 SEHNR, CDR2 FQNEAQ (reference sequence). CDR3 length: 12 amino acids. DNA for the CDR3: TGTGCCAGCAGCTCGTCTACCCTCGAGCAGTACTTC. It codes for CASSSSTLEQYF.

This clonotype counts as medium-sized. Because the library targeted alpha chains, this beta chain is an off-target read whose size means little. The V call is TRBV5-6, the J call TRBJ1-2; maybe TRBD1 (5 bases). CDR1 and CDR2 (germline): SGHDT, YYEEEE. V was cut by 0 bases and J by 2 bases, with 11 bases left in between. The CDR3 sequence is 15 residues long. The CDR3 sequence: CASSLAGAGNYGYTF. The CDR3 region has the DNA TGTGCCAGCAGCTTGGCCGGGGCAGGGAACTATGGCTACACCTTC.

Sample share makes this clonotype medium-sized. This beta chain is off target for a library built for alpha chains, so its abundance means little. The chain joins TRBV19 to TRBJ1-5; D possibly corresponds to TRBD1 (5 bases). The CDR3 runs 14 residues. V gave up 5 bases and J gave up 2 bases, with 10 bases separating them. Germline V CDR1 and CDR2: LNHDA, SQIVND (reference sequence). In nucleotides, the CDR3 is TGTGCCAGTAGTCAGGGTTTGGGCAATCAGCCCCAGCATTTT. It encodes CASSQGLGNQPQHF.

Many counts were recorded for this clonotype. This beta chain lies outside the target of a library built for alpha chains; its clone size means little. This chain links TRBV12-3 or TRBV12-4 with TRBJ1-2; D is unresolved. The CDR3 sequence is 13 residues long. Trimming took 6 bases from V and 7 from J, leaving 15 bases between them. The CDR3 reads CASRSSNMGGYTF. The DNA for the CDR3 is TGTGCCAGCAGGTCGTCAAATATGGGTGGCTACACCTTC.

On this clonotype itself: With the library built for alpha chains, this beta chain is off target and its frequency is not meaningful. CDR3 sequence reads: CASSPGPYGYTF. CDR3 DNA: TGTGCCAGCAGCCCTGGACCCTATGGCTACACCTTC. The rearrangement joins TRBV7-6 to TRBJ1-2; D is ambiguous. Germline loops: CDR1 SGHVS, CDR2 FNYEAQ. The CDR3 has 12 residues. V lost 5 bases, J lost 4 bases, and 8 bases lay in between.

This clonotype is medium-sized (0.01 to 0.1%). This beta chain slipped into a library made for alpha chains as a stray read, so its size is not meaningful. The rearrangement links TRBV7-2 to TRBJ1-2, with 10 bases fitting TRBD1. CDR1 and CDR2 (germline): SGHTA, FQGNSA. The CDR3 contains 16 residues. The ends lost 5 bases at V and 8 bases at J; junction bases unmatched: 14. The CDR3 bases are TGTGCCAGCAGCCCAGGCCGGGGACAGGGGTTTCGGGGCTACACCTTC. Its translation: CASSPGRGQGFRGYTF.

This clonotype was found once. As an off-target read in a library built for alpha chains, this beta chain has a frequency of little significance. V and J are TRBV4-3 and TRBJ2-3; the D gene is possibly TRBD1 (6 bases). The CDR3 is made up of 16 amino acids. Germline V CDR1 and CDR2: LGHNA, YSLEER. With 5 bases removed from V and 4 bases from J, the gap between germline ends came to 19 bases. In DNA form, the CDR3 reads TGCGCCAGCAGCTCCTCGGGCACAGGGTTAGCAGATACGCAGTATTTT. As protein: CASSSSGTGLADTQYF.